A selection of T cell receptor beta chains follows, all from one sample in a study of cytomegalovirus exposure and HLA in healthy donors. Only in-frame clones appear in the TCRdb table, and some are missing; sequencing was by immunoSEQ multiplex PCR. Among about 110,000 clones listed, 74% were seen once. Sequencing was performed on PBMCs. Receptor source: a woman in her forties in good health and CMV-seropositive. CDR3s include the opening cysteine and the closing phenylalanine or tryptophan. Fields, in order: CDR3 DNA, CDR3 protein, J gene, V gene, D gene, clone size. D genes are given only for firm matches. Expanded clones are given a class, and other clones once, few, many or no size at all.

DNA: TGTGCCAGCAGCTTAGGCGGGATAAATCAGCCCCAGCATTTT
CDR3: CASSLGGINQPQHF
J: TRBJ1-5
V: TRBV7-9
D: -
size: -

DNA: TGTGCCAGCAGCTTGACAGGGCGGTCACCCCTCCACTTT
CDR3: CASSLTGRSPLHF
J: TRBJ1-6
V: TRBV7-3
D: TRBD1
size: -

DNA: TGTGCCAGCAGCTTAGAATCGGGGGGCCATAAGTATTTT
CDR3: CASSLESGGHKYF
J: TRBJ2-3
V: TRBV7-9
D: -
size: few

DNA: TGTGCCAGCAGCGTGGTCCAGGGTGGCTCTGGGGCCAACGTCCTGACTTTC
CDR3: CASSVVQGGSGANVLTF
J: TRBJ2-6
V: TRBV9
D: -
size: -

DNA: TGTGCCAGTAGTATAGATCAACCTGGGGCCACCCTCAACTATGGCTACACCTTC
CDR3: CASSIDQPGATLNYGYTF
J: TRBJ1-2
V: TRBV19
D: -
size: -

DNA: TGTGCCAGCAGCCCCGACGGGGGGCGAGTCGCTGAAGCTTTCTTT
CDR3: CASSPDGGRVAEAFF
J: TRBJ1-1
V: TRBV5-5
D: -
size: -

DNA: TGTGCCAGCAGCTTAGGTCCGAGAAGGGGTGGTGAAAAACTGTTTTTT
CDR3: CASSLGPRRGGEKLFF
J: TRBJ1-4
V: TRBV13
D: -
size: -

DNA: TGTGCCAGCAGTTTCAGGGTCGGGGAAAAACTGTTTTTT
CDR3: CASSFRVGEKLFF
J: TRBJ1-4
V: TRBV6-5
D: -
size: few

DNA: TGTGCCAGCAGCTTTGTGAGGGGGGGGAGGGGACGTCAGCCCCAGCATTTT
CDR3: CASSFVRGGRGRQPQHF
J: TRBJ1-5
V: TRBV5-8
D: -
size: -

DNA: TGCGCCAGCAGCCAGATGAGGGACAGAGAAGAAGAGACCCAGTACTTC
CDR3: CASSQMRDREEETQYF
J: TRBJ2-5
V: TRBV4-3
D: TRBD1
size: -

DNA: TGTGCCAGCAGCTCAACTAGCGGGGGGACCCAAGAGACCCAGTACTTC
CDR3: CASSSTSGGTQETQYF
J: TRBJ2-5
V: TRBV5-6
D: TRBD2
size: -

DNA: TGTGCCAGCTCTTCTAACAATGAAAAACTGTTTTTT
CDR3: CASSSNNEKLFF
J: TRBJ1-4
V: TRBV28
D: -
size: -

DNA: TGTGCCAGCAGCCCGGGACTAGGAAGGTCAGATACGCAGTATTTT
CDR3: CASSPGLGRSDTQYF
J: TRBJ2-3
V: TRBV11-2
D: TRBD2
size: -

DNA: TGTGCCAGTACCCCGTCCGGGATCTATGGCTACACCTTC
CDR3: CASTPSGIYGYTF
J: TRBJ1-2
V: TRBV19
D: -
size: -

DNA: TGTGCCAGCAGCCTTGGTCCCCAAGTGGTTTCAGGTGAAAAACTGTTTTTT
CDR3: CASSLGPQVVSGEKLFF
J: TRBJ1-4
V: TRBV5-5
D: -
size: -

DNA: TGTGCCAGCTCACCACGAACAGGCGAGCAGTACTTC
CDR3: CASSPRTGEQYF
J: TRBJ2-7
V: TRBV18
D: -
size: -

DNA: TGCGCCAGCAGCCAGCAACCCGGACAGGGCAACACTGAAGCTTTCTTT
CDR3: CASSQQPGQGNTEAFF
J: TRBJ1-1
V: TRBV5-1
D: TRBD1
size: -

DNA: TGTGCCTGGAGTCCACCGGGCGGGGGGCCGAAGACCCAGTACTTC
CDR3: CAWSPPGGGPKTQYF
J: TRBJ2-5
V: TRBV30
D: TRBD2
size: once

DNA: TGTGCTAGCAGCTTAGGGCCCGGGACAAAAGAGACCCAGTACTTC
CDR3: CASSLGPGTKETQYF
J: TRBJ2-5
V: TRBV7-7
D: -
size: -

DNA: TGTGCCACGCGGTTGGGGCGGGGTGAAACTTTCTTT
CDR3: CATRLGRGETFF
J: TRBJ1-1
V: TRBV10-3
D: -
size: -

DNA: TGTGCCAGCAGGGAAGCAGGGGCGGGTCAGTCGGAGCCCCAGCATTTT
CDR3: CASREAGAGQSEPQHF
J: TRBJ1-5
V: TRBV27
D: -
size: -

DNA: TGTGCCAGCAGCAAAGCGGGCAGGGTCCAAATCATACGGCCCCAGCATTTT
CDR3: CASSKAGRVQIIRPQHF
J: TRBJ1-5
V: TRBV21-1
D: -
size: -

DNA: TGCGCCAGCAGTGCAGGGGAGACTGAAGCTTTCTTT
CDR3: CASSAGETEAFF
J: TRBJ1-1
V: TRBV5-1
D: -
size: few

DNA: TGCGCCAGCAGCCAAGATGGTATGGCGGCGGGGGCCCAAGAGACCCAGTACTTC
CDR3: CASSQDGMAAGAQETQYF
J: TRBJ2-5
V: TRBV4-1
D: -
size: -

DNA: TGTGCCAGCAGCTGGGCCGGGAACACTGAAGCTTTCTTT
CDR3: CASSWAGNTEAFF
J: TRBJ1-1
V: TRBV5-8
D: -
size: -

DNA: TGTGCCAGCAGTGAACAGGTCTATGGCTACACCTTC
CDR3: CASSEQVYGYTF
J: TRBJ1-2
V: TRBV2
D: -
size: -

DNA: TGTGCCAGCAGTATCCTTCCCAGGCTCTATGGCTACACCTTC
CDR3: CASSILPRLYGYTF
J: TRBJ1-2
V: TRBV2
D: -
size: -

DNA: TGTGCCAGCAGCTACAGGGGGGTGAGTTCACCCCTCCACTTT
CDR3: CASSYRGVSSPLHF
J: TRBJ1-6
V: TRBV7-2
D: TRBD1
size: -

DNA: TGTGCCAGTAGTATGGGACCGGGACAGGGGTACAATCAGCCCCAGCATTTT
CDR3: CASSMGPGQGYNQPQHF
J: TRBJ1-5
V: TRBV19
D: TRBD1
size: once

DNA: TGTGCCAGCAACCCCTCAGGAAAGGCAGGGGCATATGGCTACACCTTC
CDR3: CASNPSGKAGAYGYTF
J: TRBJ1-2
V: TRBV2
D: -
size: few